Given below is one T cell receptor beta chain in context. This clone was detected once. Its antigen has not been determined. No quality values exist for individual bases; no much larger clone is one base distant. The collaborating institutions used their own protocols to collect whole blood in K2EDTA tubes. Collaborator samples were shipped for TCRbeta analysis as frozen whole blood, isolated PBMCs, or DNA extracted from either sample type. The data were taken from a study of blood T cell repertoires in COVID-19 (TCRdb year 2020). With regard to the full study: Samples from collaborators originated in the United States, Italy and Spain and spanned both the acute and convalescent phases of COVID-19. The prospective study material was composed of cDNA or gDNA derived from T cells, B-cell-depleted T cells, or PBMCs. Sample metadata almost always included a de-identified subject ID, COVID-19 status, age in years and sex. Deeply sampled blood TCRbeta repertoires from subjects exposed to, actively infected with, or recovered from COVID-19 were included in the dataset. Where available, HLA class I and class II types were obtained from metadata supplied by the sample provider rather than from assay-based typing. The samples were drawn from the first 160 participants of the ongoing ImmuneRACE study and from 1,254 subjects provided by 6 global collaborators. The repertoires were released in a freely available public database meant as a resource for research on the immune response to SARS-CoV-2. What the work shows at the level of the full study, not this receptor alone: How much clinical and demographic metadata was included differed by source and by participant, and the metadata was provided uncurated.

Trimming removed 6 bases from V and 2 bases from J, leaving 16 bases between the germline ends. The CDR3 contains 15 residues, cysteine and phenylalanine counted. Only CDR3 DNA remains: 45 bases, in frame from the first base. The germline V gene (reference sequence) provides CDR1 LGHDT and CDR2 YNNKEL. The immunoSEQ Assay, a bias-controlled multiplex PCR, was used to amplify TCRbeta CDR3 regions from genomic DNA. The published analysis was carried out like this. Within the assay, amplification of reference gene primers was used to estimate how many nucleated cells each sample contained. To quantify the absolute abundance of each unique TCRbeta CDR3 rearrangement, sequence reads were collapsed and filtered. For each sample, productive Simpson clonality was calculated as the square root of Simpson's diversity index across productive rearrangements. TCRdb holds this immuneACCESS table with in-frame rearrangements only. Some clones are missing; in checked studies, unresolved V genes explain under half, and the rest has no known cause. The V and J calls and clone size are taken from that table; D and trimming were inferred from the DNA. This sample holds hundreds of thousands of clones; 70% to 85% were observed only once. Over 1.5% of the sample goes to the ten largest clones.

The chain couples TRBV3-1 (or the pseudogene TRBV3-2) to TRBJ1-1; possibly the D gene is TRBD1, per 5 matching bases. The sample taken for sequencing was peripheral blood. The clonotype comes from a woman aged 80 or older with acute or convalescent COVID-19. CDR3 protein: CASREQSGVNTEAFF. The DNA sequence reads TGTGCCAGCAGGGAACAGTCGGGGGTAAACACTGAAGCTTTCTTT.